These 17 T cell receptor beta chains originate from one sample sequenced in a study of cytomegalovirus exposure and HLA in healthy donors (dated by TCRdb to 2017 to 2019). Libraries were constructed by the immunoSEQ multiplex PCR assay. A mixture of 60 forward primers for TCR Vbeta segments and 13 reverse primers for TCR Jbeta segments was used in the multiplex PCR. TCRdb took over this immuneACCESS table, retaining in-frame rearrangements with V and J assigned. Such tables are incomplete; in checked studies, under half of the missing clones stem from an unresolved V gene, and the remainder is unexplained. A total of 150,000 to 200,000 clones appear in this sample, roughly 80% of them only once. The ten largest clones add up to around 8% of the sample. The sample taken for sequencing was PBMCs. The source of these receptors is a woman aged 40 to 50 in good health and CMV-seropositive.

The CDR3 spells CASRLPANTGELFF. For the CDR3, the DNA is TGTGCCAGCCGACTGCCCGCGAACACCGGGGAGCTGTTTTTT. The chain recombines TRBV2 with TRBJ2-2; no clear D. Germline values: CDR1 SNHLY, CDR2 FYNNEI. The ends were cut back, 8 bases at V and 0 bases at J, with 10 bases in the middle. This CDR3 comprises 14 residues.

The V and J genes are TRBV19 and TRBJ1-1, with 8 bases identical to TRBD1. J gave up 4 bases and V 5 bases, and 3 bases lay outside the gene matches. Germline V gene lookup returns CDR1 LNHDA and CDR2 SQIVND (reference sequence). This CDR3 is 13 amino acids long. In nucleotides, the CDR3 is TGTGCCAGTAGTTTAACAGGGGGCACTGAAGCTTTCTTT. Translation: CASSLTGGTEAFF.

This sequence joins TRBV6-1 and TRBJ2-2, with 8 bases matching TRBD1. The CDR3 sequence is 15 residues long. Per the germline V gene, CDR1 is MNHNS and CDR2 is SASEGT. V dropped 6 bases and J dropped 6; count of bases not matched to a gene: 9. Here the CDR3 DNA reads TGTGCCAGCAGAACGGGACAGGCCGACGCCGGGGAGCTGTTTTTT. It translates to CASRTGQADAGELFF.

The rearrangement links TRBV10-3 to TRBJ1-2; 8 bases agree with TRBD1. The CDR3 has 15 residues. The germline gives CDR1 ENHRY, CDR2 SYGVKD. The J segment lost 4 bases and the V segment lost 0 bases, leaving 4 bases of the junction unmatched. The CDR3: CAISESGQGGYGYTF. CDR3 nucleotides: TGTGCCATCAGTGAGTCTGGACAGGGTGGCTATGGCTACACCTTC.

The chain carries TRBV9 and TRBJ2-6; possibly TRBD2 for D (6 bases). V gave up 5 bases and J gave up 4 bases, with 16 bases separating them. The CDR3 loop spans 16 amino acids. Germline CDR1 reads SGDLS; CDR2 reads YYNGEE. DNA for the CDR3: TGTGCCAGCAGTGGAGGGGCGTGGGGGGGGGCCAACGTCCTGACTTTC. Translated: CASSGGAWGGANVLTF. The entire variable domain, with the rest obtained from reference TRBV9 and TRBJ2-6, is as follows: DSGVTQTPKHLITATGQRVTLRCSPRSGDLSVYWYQQSLDQGLQFLIQYYNGEERAKGNILERFSAQQFPDLHSELNLSSLELGDSALYFCASSGGAWGGANVLTFGAGSRLTVL.

The genes are TRBV6-6 and TRBJ2-2, with 11 bases fitting TRBD2. The junction had 6 bases not matched to a gene; V was cut back by 10 bases and J by 2 bases. This CDR3 contains 15 residues. Germline-derived CDR1 and CDR2 are MNHNY and SVGAGI (reference sequence). CDR3 in DNA: TGTGCCACTCATACTAGCGGGAGAAACACCGGGGAGCTGTTTTTT. The encoded protein is CATHTSGRNTGELFF.

The CDR3 bases are TGTGCCAGCACCGACGGACTAGAGTCGCCCGGGGAGCTGTTTTTT. Its translation: CASTDGLESPGELFF. This chain joins TRBV7-9 and TRBJ2-2; 7 nucleotides match TRBD2. CDR1 is SEHNR and CDR2 is FQNEAQ in the germline V gene (reference sequence). This CDR3 region has 15 residues. The trim removed 7 bases at V and 6 bases at J, leaving 11 bases unmatched. Drawing the rest from reference TRBV7-9 and TRBJ2-2, the complete variable domain is DTGVSQNPRHKITKRGQNVTFRCDPISEHNRLYWYRQTLGQGPEFLTYFQNEAQLEKSRLLSDRFSAERPKGSFSTLEIQRTEQGDSAMYLCASTDGLESPGELFFGEGSRLTVL.

This clone came up a few times. The chain carries TRBV27 and TRBJ1-1, with D maybe TRBD1 (5 bases). CDR1 and CDR2 from the germline V gene are MNHEY and SMNVEV (reference sequence). Trimming took 4 bases from V and 8 from J, leaving 11 bases between them. The CDR3 length is 12 residues. DNA of the CDR3: TGTGCCAGCAGTTCTGCCCGGACAGAAGCTTTCTTT. The encoded protein is CASSSARTEAFF.

In regard to this clone: One end of the junction is discordant with germline, which a read error may explain. This rearrangement joins TRBV7-7 to TRBJ2-2; 8 nucleotides agree with TRBD2. Germline V CDR1 and CDR2: SSHAT, FNYEAQ (reference sequence). This CDR3 spans 15 amino acids. As DNA, the CDR3 is TGTGCTAGCAGCTTGCGGAGCGGGAGAATCGGGGAGCTGTTTTTT. Translation gives CASSLRSGRIGELFF. Drawing the rest from reference TRBV7-7 and TRBJ2-2, the complete variable domain is GAGVSQSPRYKVTKRGQDVTLRCDPISSHATLYWYQQALGQGPEFLTYFNYEAQPDKSGLPSDRFSAERPEGSISTLTIQRTEQRDSAMYRCASSLRSGRIGELFFGEGSRLTVL.

V is TRBV28 and J is TRBJ2-7, with a possible D match to TRBD1 (6 bases). V gave up 2 bases and J gave up 3 bases, with 8 bases separating them. The CDR3 sequence is 13 residues long. Germline assignment: CDR1 MDHEN and CDR2 SYDVKM. The chain's CDR3 is CASSLGRGYEQYF. The CDR3 DNA follows: TGTGCCAGCAGTTTAGGCAGGGGCTACGAGCAGTACTTC.

J is TRBJ2-7 and V is TRBV30; TRBD1 matches at 7 bases. Per the germline V gene, CDR1 is GTSNPN and CDR2 is SVGIG (reference sequence). The CDR3 covers 15 residues. Trimming at V came to 3 bases and at J to 3 bases, leaving 11 bases not matched to a gene. CDR3 DNA: TGTGCCTGGAGCCCCCCGGGGACAGTGAACTACGAGCAGTACTTC. Translation gives CAWSPPGTVNYEQYF. Full variable domain (remainder filled in from reference TRBV30 and TRBJ2-7): SQTIHQWPATLVQPVGSPLSLECTVEGTSNPNLYWYRQAAGRGLQLLFYSVGIGQISSEVPQNLSASRPQDRQFILSSKKLLLSDSGFYLCAWSPPGTVNYEQYFGPGTRLTVT.

J is TRBJ2-2 and V is TRBV7-2; 7 bases agree with TRBD1. The CDR3 covers 15 residues. V shed 5 bases and J 6 bases; nucleotides not matched to a gene: 9. Per germline, CDR1 SGHTA and CDR2 FQGNSA. This chain's CDR3 is CASSRTGQVAGELFF. CDR3 nucleotides: TGTGCCAGCAGCCGTACAGGACAGGTGGCCGGGGAGCTGTTTTTT.

This clone was seen a single time. The V gene is TRBV2, the J gene TRBJ1-3; 11 bases map to TRBD1. The CDR3 totals 16 residues. Trimming cost V 6 bases and J 0 bases; bases outside gene matches: 4. From germline, CDR1 is SNHLY and CDR2 FYNNEI. The CDR3 here is CASRLGQGASGNTIYF. In DNA form, the CDR3 reads TGTGCCAGCAGATTAGGACAGGGGGCCTCTGGAAACACCATATATTTT.

This clone was detected a few times. The chain combines TRBV28 with TRBJ1-2; the match to TRBD1 covers 7 bases. This CDR3 has 14 amino acids. The germline V gene encodes CDR1 MDHEN and CDR2 SYDVKM. Trimming at V came to 6 bases and at J to 0 bases, leaving 4 bases not matched to a gene. The CDR3 spells CASRNRGANYGYTF. The CDR3 region has the DNA TGTGCCAGCAGGAACAGGGGAGCTAACTATGGCTACACCTTC.

The CDR3 sequence: CASSSRSRAEETQYF. The CDR3 nucleotides read TGTGCCAGCTCATCACGCTCGAGGGCTGAAGAGACCCAGTACTTC. The J gene is TRBJ2-5, the V gene TRBV6-6, with TRBD2 as a possible D gene (5 bases). Germline CDR1 is MNHNY and CDR2 is SVGAGI (reference sequence). The CDR3 sequence is 15 residues long. V lost 8 bases and J lost 3, with 19 bases in between.

This rearrangement joins TRBV6-1 to TRBJ2-5; D uncertain. The CDR3 has 13 amino acids. CDR1 MNHNS and CDR2 SASEGT come from the germline V gene. V gave up 0 bases and J gave up 7 bases, with 9 bases separating them. CDR3 sequence reads: CASSEARERTQYF. Written as DNA, the CDR3 is TGTGCCAGCAGTGAAGCGCGCGAAAGGACCCAGTACTTC.

There are a few counts of this clone. The chain recombines TRBV5-1 with TRBJ2-1; 8 nucleotides line up with TRBD2. Germline-derived CDR1 and CDR2 are SGHRS and YFSETQ. J gave up 0 bases and V 4 bases, and 6 bases lay outside the gene matches. The CDR3 covers 16 residues. The CDR3 loop reads CASSPTSGGSYNEQFF. CDR3 DNA: TGCGCCAGCAGCCCCACTAGCGGAGGCTCCTACAATGAGCAGTTCTTC.